Here is one T cell receptor beta chain with its context. This entry belongs to a study of blood T cell repertoires in COVID-19. Among Cohort 3 donors, those recovered had two negative PCRs, clearance, or symptom resolution. Germline trimming cut 3 bases from V and 5 bases from J; bases unmatched to any gene: 8. Germline-derived CDR1 and CDR2 are KGHSH and LQKENI. The CDR3 runs to 16 residues. TCRdb's table, derived via immunoSEQ multiplex PCR, lists solely in-frame clones and lacks some. The data hold about 400,000 clones, with roughly 86% observed a single time. J is TRBJ2-5 and V is TRBV18; 11 bases are shared with TRBD1. Sequenced: PBMCs or T cells enriched from blood (not recorded which). This TCR came from a woman between 25 and 40 years old who had recovered from COVID-19. Here the CDR3 reads CASSPSDRGLVETQYF. The CDR3 bases are TGTGCCAGCTCACCTTCGGACAGGGGGCTGGTGGAGACCCAGTACTTC.